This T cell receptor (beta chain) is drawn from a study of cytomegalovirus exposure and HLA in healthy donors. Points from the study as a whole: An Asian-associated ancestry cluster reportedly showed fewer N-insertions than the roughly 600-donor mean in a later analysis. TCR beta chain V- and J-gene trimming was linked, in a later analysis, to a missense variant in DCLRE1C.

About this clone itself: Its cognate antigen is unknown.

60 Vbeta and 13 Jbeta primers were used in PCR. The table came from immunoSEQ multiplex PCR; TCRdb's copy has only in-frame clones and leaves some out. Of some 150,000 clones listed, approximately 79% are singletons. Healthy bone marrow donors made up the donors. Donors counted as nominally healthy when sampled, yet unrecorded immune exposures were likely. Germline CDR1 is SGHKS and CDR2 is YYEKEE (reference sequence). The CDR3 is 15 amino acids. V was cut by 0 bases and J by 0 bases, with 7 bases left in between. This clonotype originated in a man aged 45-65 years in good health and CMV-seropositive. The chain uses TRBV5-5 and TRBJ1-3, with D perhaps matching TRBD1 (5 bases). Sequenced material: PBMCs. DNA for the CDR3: TGTGCCAGCAGCTTGGGGGGCCTCTCTGGAAACACCATATATTTT. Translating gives CASSLGGLSGNTIYF.